What follows describes a single T cell receptor beta chain. The sample originates from a study of blood T cells in healthy people across ages. The CDR3 runs to 14 residues. Germline assignment: CDR1 SGHTS and CDR2 YDEGEE. The V end lost 3 bases, the J end lost 4 bases, and 12 bases lay between the germline ends. Primed by a sample-barcoded 5' primer and a J-beta primer mix, a second PCR proceeded for roughly 7 to 12 cycles. TCRdb re-called the 5' RACE reads with MiXCR, one entry per CDR3 protein. The profile covers 1 million to 1.2 million distinct CDR3 sequences, with approximately 38% appearing a single time and 10% to 15% taken by the ten largest.

The source is a man younger than 35 in good health. The chain recombines TRBV5-8 with TRBJ2-3; D not resolved. Sequencing was carried out using blood. CDR3 coding DNA: TGTGCCAGCAGCTATTACCGTTCTTCAGATACGCAGTATTTT. This sequence encodes CASSYYRSSDTQYF.